Below, 20 T cell receptor beta chains from the same sample are listed, as sequenced in a study of blood T cell repertoires in COVID-19. The table came from immunoSEQ multiplex PCR; TCRdb's copy has only in-frame clones and leaves some out. Of about 200,000 clones listed, about 89% are singletons. Sequenced: peripheral blood. These receptor sequences come from a woman between 40 and 55 years old with acute or convalescent COVID-19.

This chain joins TRBV5-1 and TRBJ2-3, with TRBD2 matching 14 bases. V shed 2 bases and J 1 base; nucleotides not matched to a gene: 6. This CDR3 region has 18 residues. Looked up from germline, CDR1 is SGHRS and CDR2 is YFSETQ. CDR3 sequence: CASSFGLAGGLGTDTQYF. As DNA, the CDR3 is TGCGCCAGCAGCTTCGGACTAGCGGGGGGTCTAGGCACAGATACGCAGTATTTT. The full variable domain, in which reference TRBV5-1 and TRBJ2-3 provide the parts outside the CDR3, is KAGVTQTPRYLIKTRGQQVTLSCSPISGHRSVSWYQQTPGQGLQFLFEYFSETQRNKGNFPGRFSGRQFSNSRSEMNVSTLELGDSALYLCASSFGLAGGLGTDTQYFGPGTRLTVL.

This clone has just a few counts. This sequence joins TRBV19 and TRBJ2-5; 8 nucleotides agree with TRBD2. V lost 4 bases to trimming and J lost 5 bases; unmatched junction nucleotides: 6. Germline V gene sequence: CDR1 LNHDA, CDR2 SQIVND (reference sequence). This CDR3 comprises 14 residues. The CDR3 DNA is TGTGCCAGTAGTACCGGGACTAGTCGTGAGACCCAGTACTTC. Protein product: CASSTGTSRETQYF.

This clone was seen a single time. The chain is built from TRBV10-3 and TRBJ1-3; D is ambiguous. The V gene's germline CDR1 is ENHRY and CDR2 SYGVKD. The CDR3 has 13 amino acids. The ends were cut back, 4 bases at V and 4 bases at J, with 8 bases in the middle. Here the CDR3 DNA reads TGTGCCATCAGTGGAGGAGAAGGAAACACCATATATTTT. Amino acids: CAISGGEGNTIYF.

This chain links TRBV18 with TRBJ2-2, with TRBD1 as a possible D gene (5 bases). Trimming shortened V by 3 bases and J by 3 bases, and 8 bases separated the two germline ends. The germline CDR1 and CDR2 sequences are KGHSH and LQKENI. This CDR3 is built from 14 residues. The CDR3 spells CASSPLGDTGELFF. DNA for the CDR3: TGTGCCAGCTCACCTCTAGGGGACACCGGGGAGCTGTTTTTT.

This rearrangement joins TRBV9 to TRBJ1-4; D perhaps matches TRBD1 (5 bases). Trimming cost V 3 bases and J 7 bases, with 13 bases left between them. In germline, CDR1 is SGDLS, CDR2 YYNGEE. The CDR3 covers 14 residues. CDR3 protein: CASSAGGTSEKLFF. As DNA, the CDR3 is TGTGCCAGCAGCGCCGGGGGGACGAGTGAAAAACTGTTTTTT.

The chain recombines TRBV30 with TRBJ2-3, with TRBD2 matching over 9 bases. The ends lost 1 base at V and 4 bases at J; junction bases unmatched: 3. Germline CDR1 GTSNPN, CDR2 SVGIG (reference sequence). This CDR3 comprises 14 residues. The CDR3 region has the DNA TGTGCCTGGAGTGGCGGGGGGGCAGCAGATACGCAGTATTTT. This encodes CAWSGGGAADTQYF.

The chain links TRBV24-1 to TRBJ2-1; no reliable D call. The V gene's germline CDR1 is KGHDR and CDR2 SFDVKD. V was cut by 0 bases and J by 5 bases, with 13 bases left in between. The CDR3 runs to 16 residues. The CDR3 bases are TGTGCCACCAGTGATTTGCAGCAGGCCCGAGACAATGAGCAGTTCTTC. Encoded protein: CATSDLQQARDNEQFF.

The gene calls are TRBV27 and TRBJ2-3; 10 nucleotides agree with TRBD2. CDR3 length equals 15 residues. In germline, CDR1 is MNHEY, CDR2 SMNVEV (reference sequence). V lost 3 bases and J lost 4; bases outside the gene matches: 4. The chain's CDR3 is CASSFIAGGPDTQYF. The CDR3 coding sequence is TGTGCCAGCAGTTTTATAGCGGGGGGCCCAGATACGCAGTATTTT.

This clone was counted only a few times. The CDR3 sequence is CASSLSQGTEAFF. CDR3 in DNA: TGTGCCAGCAGTTTATCGCAGGGCACTGAAGCTTTCTTT. This chain uses TRBV27 with TRBJ1-1, with D perhaps TRBD1 (5 bases). V shed 0 bases and J shed 4 bases, with 6 bases lying between them. Per the germline V gene, CDR1 is MNHEY and CDR2 is SMNVEV (reference sequence). The CDR3 contains 13 residues.

The gene calls are TRBV9 and TRBJ1-2; 7 bases align to TRBD1. Germline lookup yields CDR1 SGDLS and CDR2 YYNGEE. The CDR3 runs to 15 residues. After removal of 5 bases from V and 3 bases from J, the junction contained 10 bases not matched to a gene. The CDR3 loop reads CASRKQGYKDYGYTF. The CDR3 nucleotides read TGTGCCAGCAGGAAACAGGGGTATAAGGACTATGGCTACACCTTC.

The CDR3 DNA follows: TGTGCCAGCAGCTTAGAGGACTCTAGTGAAGCTTTCTTT. It codes for CASSLEDSSEAFF. The V call is TRBV13, the J call TRBJ1-1; unclear D gene. The germline V and J ends were trimmed by 1 base and 7 bases, with 10 bases remaining between them. Germline values: CDR1 PRHDT, CDR2 FYEKMQ (reference sequence). There are 13 residues in the CDR3.

The chain carries TRBV2 and TRBJ1-1; 10 bases are shared with TRBD1. After removal of 6 bases from V and 11 bases from J, the junction contained 9 bases not matched to a gene. This CDR3 has 13 residues. Germline assignment: CDR1 SNHLY and CDR2 FYNNEI. The CDR3 loop reads CASRYIGTGDAFF. DNA of the CDR3: TGTGCCAGCAGGTATATCGGGACAGGGGACGCTTTCTTT.

The chain links TRBV10-1 to TRBJ2-3, with TRBD2 matching over 7 bases. CDR1 and CDR2 (germline): WNHNN, SYGVQD (reference sequence). The CDR3 contains 15 residues. Losses at the gene ends were 2 bases for V and 9 bases for J; bases not matched to a gene: 11. This CDR3 reads CASSERRGGMQTQYF. The DNA for the CDR3 is TGCGCCAGCAGTGAGCGAAGGGGAGGGATGCAGACGCAGTATTTT.

The chain employs TRBV19 and TRBJ1-5; D not certain. Germline V gene sequence: CDR1 LNHDA, CDR2 SQIVND (reference sequence). The CDR3 has 13 amino acids. The V gene lost 5 bases and the J gene lost 3 bases, with 8 bases spanning the gap. The CDR3 reads CASSSGVNQPQHF. Here the CDR3 DNA reads TGTGCCAGTAGTTCCGGAGTCAATCAGCCCCAGCATTTT.

In its sample, this clone was seen once. This chain connects TRBV18 to TRBJ1-2; maybe TRBD1 (5 bases). Germline lookup yields CDR1 KGHSH and CDR2 LQKENI. This CDR3 is built from 16 residues. Trimming removed 6 bases from V and 0 bases from J, with 17 bases in between. This chain's CDR3 is CASSERQPEANYGYTF. The CDR3 nucleotides are TGTGCCAGCTCGGAGCGACAGCCCGAAGCTAACTATGGCTACACCTTC.

This clone was counted once. The chain joins TRBV19 to TRBJ1-1, with 7 bases aligning to TRBD1. The CDR3 spans 20 residues. Trimming cost V 5 bases and J 1 base; bases outside gene matches: 22. Germline V CDR1 and CDR2: LNHDA, SQIVND (reference sequence). CDR3 loop: CASSPRGGGRSIPSNTEAFF. The CDR3, as DNA: TGTGCCAGTAGTCCCAGAGGAGGGGGCCGGTCTATCCCCTCGAACACTGAAGCTTTCTTT.

V and J are TRBV5-1 and TRBJ1-1, with 12 bases fitting TRBD1. The CDR3 covers 17 residues. Germline V lookup: CDR1 SGHRS, CDR2 YFSETQ. V was clipped by 0 bases and J by 3 bases; unmatched bases: 6. The chain's CDR3 is CASSLARDRGQDTEAFF. CDR3 bases: TGCGCCAGCAGCTTGGCACGGGACAGGGGGCAGGACACTGAAGCTTTCTTT.

The rearrangement links TRBV5-1 to TRBJ2-1, with 7 nucleotides matching TRBD1. The junction had 4 bases not matched to a gene; V was cut back by 1 base and J by 0 bases. The CDR3 contains 16 residues. In germline, CDR1 is SGHRS, CDR2 YFSETQ. This chain's CDR3 is CASSLRQGFSYNEQFF. The CDR3 nucleotides read TGCGCCAGCAGCTTGAGACAGGGATTCTCCTACAATGAGCAGTTCTTC.

This clone was found once. V is TRBV6-1 and J is TRBJ1-2; 7 bases match TRBD1. The germline gives CDR1 MNHNS, CDR2 SASEGT. This CDR3 has 14 amino acids. The V and J ends lost 2 bases and 4 bases, in that order; junction bases with no gene match: 4. The CDR3 coding sequence is TGTGCCAGCAGTGAACACAGGGGTGGCTATGGCTACACCTTC. Protein sequence: CASSEHRGGYGYTF.

This clone was picked up a small number of times. The chain is built from TRBV2 and TRBJ1-2; D remains ambiguous. This CDR3 spans 14 amino acids. CDR1 is SNHLY, CDR2 FYNNEI, per germline. V was trimmed by 7 bases and J by 1 base, leaving 13 bases between them. The CDR3 sequence: CASTPDGNNYGYTF. The CDR3 bases are TGTGCCAGCACCCCGGACGGGAATAACTATGGCTACACCTTC. The whole variable domain, filled in from reference TRBV2 and TRBJ1-2, reads EPEVTQTPSHQVTQMGQEVILRCVPISNHLYFYWYRQILGQKVEFLVSFYNNEISEKSEIFDDQFSVERPDGSNFTLKIRSTKLEDSAMYFCASTPDGNNYGYTFGSGTRLTVV.